Reported below is one T cell receptor beta chain. Its antigen has not been determined. The record has no base qualities; no much larger clone is one base away. This entry belongs to a study of OX40 agonist ivuxolimab in advanced cancers. Looking at the study overall: Ivuxolimab, which targeted the costimulatory receptor OX40 (CD134), was an agonistic, fully human IgG2 monoclonal antibody. In the dose-escalation cohort, roughly 80% of patients were male, and the mean age was around 60 years, with a range of about 23 to 85. Prior anti-PD-1, anti-PD-L1 or anti-CTLA-4 therapy was permitted, and about two fifths of dose-escalation patients had received checkpoint inhibitors. Peripheral TCRbeta sequencing was intended to test whether TCR sequence diversity was altered and clonal T-cell expansion was caused by ivuxolimab. Intravenous ivuxolimab was administered to patients every 2 weeks at six dose levels: 0.01, 0.1, 0.3, 1.5, 3 and 10 mg/kg. Among the 52 dose-escalation patients, approximately 20 had hepatocellular carcinoma, roughly 15 melanoma, 9 renal cell carcinoma and 9 head and neck cancer. The paper reports the monotherapy dose-escalation portion (N = 52 patients) of the phase I ivuxolimab trial. Partial responses were achieved by three dose-escalation patients, of whom one had hepatocellular carcinoma and two had cutaneous melanoma.

What the work shows at the level of the full study, not this receptor alone: In the 0.1-3.0 mg/kg groups, partial responders were among the patients with the lowest normalized peripheral clonal expansion, particularly in CD8+ T cells. At doses of 0.1 to 3.0 mg/kg, clonal expansion of both CD4+ and CD8+ blood T cells was observed from baseline to week 6. After ivuxolimab, CD8+ T cells had more expanded clones than CD4+ T cells on average. Low levels of normalized T-cell clonal expansion were also seen in some patients who did not respond. Antigen specificity was not determined for the clonally expanded peripheral T cells.

The V and J ends are trimmed by 1 base and 4 bases, leaving 17 bases between them. CDR1 and CDR2 were assigned from the germline V gene as SGHVS and FNYEAQ. Counted from cysteine to phenylalanine, this CDR3 has 17 amino acids. CDR3 DNA is the only sequence kept; it has 51 bases, read in frame from the first base. Genomic DNA was isolated from the sorted cells so that the TCRbeta CDR3 region could be sequenced. The immunoSEQ Assay was used to sequence the TCRbeta CDR3 regions. Entries here come from immuneACCESS through TCRdb and include only in-frame sequences with V and J called. Some clones fail to appear in such tables; in the studies checked, an unresolved V gene covers under half of the shortfall, and the cause of the remainder is unknown. Here the sample has 60,000 to 65,000 clones; roughly nine tenths occur a single time. The ten largest clones capture around 1.8% of the sample. Patients with a history of autoimmune disease or receiving systemic immunosuppression were excluded from the trial. Peripheral blood for TCR sequencing was collected from all dose cohorts at baseline, on cycle 4 day 1, and on cycle 7 day 1. The samples were taken from a phase I, first-in-human, multicenter, open-label dose-escalation trial of ivuxolimab. Adults with locally advanced or metastatic head and neck squamous cell, hepatocellular, melanoma or renal cell carcinoma were enrolled in the trial. Before TCR sequencing, CD4+ T cells and CD8+ T cells from peripheral blood were sorted into separate populations.

The receptor's source is an adult with an advanced solid tumor such as melanoma, head and neck, liver or kidney cancer. This chain joins TRBV7-6 to TRBJ2-1, and TRBD2 may be the D gene, going by 5 matching bases. The sequencing here drew on CD4+ or CD8+ T cells sorted from blood, taken in a trial of the OX40 agonist ivuxolimab. The sequenced DNA is TGTGCCAGCAGCTTAGTACCCAAAACGGGGTTATACAATGAGCAGTTCTTC. Protein translation: CASSLVPKTGLYNEQFF.